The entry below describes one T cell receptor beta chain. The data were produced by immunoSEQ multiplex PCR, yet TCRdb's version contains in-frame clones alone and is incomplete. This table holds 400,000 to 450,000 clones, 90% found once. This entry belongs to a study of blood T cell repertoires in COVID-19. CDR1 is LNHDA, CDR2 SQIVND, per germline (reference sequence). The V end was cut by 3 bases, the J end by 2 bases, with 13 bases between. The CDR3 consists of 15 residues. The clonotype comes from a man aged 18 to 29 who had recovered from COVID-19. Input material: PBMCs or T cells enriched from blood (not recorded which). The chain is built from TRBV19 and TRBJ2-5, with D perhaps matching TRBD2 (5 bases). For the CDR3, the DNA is TGTGCCAGTAGTATCATGTCGAGGGAACAAGAGACCCAGTACTTC. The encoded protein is CASSIMSREQETQYF.